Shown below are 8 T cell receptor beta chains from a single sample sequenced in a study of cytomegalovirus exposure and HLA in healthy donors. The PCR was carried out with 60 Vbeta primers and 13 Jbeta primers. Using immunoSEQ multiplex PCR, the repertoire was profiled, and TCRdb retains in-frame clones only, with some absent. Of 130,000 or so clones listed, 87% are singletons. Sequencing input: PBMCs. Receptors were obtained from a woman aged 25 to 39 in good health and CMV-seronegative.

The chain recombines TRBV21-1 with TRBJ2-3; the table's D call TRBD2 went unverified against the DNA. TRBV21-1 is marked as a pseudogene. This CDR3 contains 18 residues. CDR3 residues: CASIRTGPNLFSTDTQYF. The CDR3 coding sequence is TGTGCCAGCATACGGACTGGGCCGAATCTTTTTAGCACAGATACGCAGTATTTT.

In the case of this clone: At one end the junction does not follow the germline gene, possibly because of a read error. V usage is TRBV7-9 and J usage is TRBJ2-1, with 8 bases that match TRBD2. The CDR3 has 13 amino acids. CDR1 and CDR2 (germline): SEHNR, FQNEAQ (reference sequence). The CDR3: CAIGGAIYYEQFF. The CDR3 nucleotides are TGTGCCATCGGGGGGGCAATCTACTATGAGCAGTTCTTC.

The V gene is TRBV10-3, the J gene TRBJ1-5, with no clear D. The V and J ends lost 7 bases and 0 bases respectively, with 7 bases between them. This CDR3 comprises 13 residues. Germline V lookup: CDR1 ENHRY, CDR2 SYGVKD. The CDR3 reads CAITDNSNQPQHF. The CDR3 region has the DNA TGTGCCATCACCGACAATAGCAATCAGCCCCAGCATTTT.

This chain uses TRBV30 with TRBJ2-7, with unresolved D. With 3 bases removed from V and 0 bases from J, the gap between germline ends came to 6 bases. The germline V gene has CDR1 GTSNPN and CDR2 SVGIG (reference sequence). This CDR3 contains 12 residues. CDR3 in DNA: TGTGCCTGGAGCTACAGCTCCTACGAGCAGTACTTC. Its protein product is CAWSYSSYEQYF.

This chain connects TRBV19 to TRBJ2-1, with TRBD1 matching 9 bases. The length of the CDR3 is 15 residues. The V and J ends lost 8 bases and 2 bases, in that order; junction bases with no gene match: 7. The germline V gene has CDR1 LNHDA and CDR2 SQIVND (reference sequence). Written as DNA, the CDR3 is TGTGCCAGTGACAGGGGGTTGGCTCCCTACAATGAGCAGTTCTTC. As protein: CASDRGLAPYNEQFF.

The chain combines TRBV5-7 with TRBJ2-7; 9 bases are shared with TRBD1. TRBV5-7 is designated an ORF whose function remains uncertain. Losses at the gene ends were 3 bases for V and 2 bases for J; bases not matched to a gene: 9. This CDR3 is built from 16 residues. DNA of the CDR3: TGTGCCAGCAGCTCACCCAGGGGACAGGGAACCTACGAGCAGTACTTC. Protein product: CASSSPRGQGTYEQYF.

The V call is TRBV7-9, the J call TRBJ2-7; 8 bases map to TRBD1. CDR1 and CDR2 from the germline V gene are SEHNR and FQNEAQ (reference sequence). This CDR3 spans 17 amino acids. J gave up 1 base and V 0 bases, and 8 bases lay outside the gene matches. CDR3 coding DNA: TGTGCCAGCAGCTTAGCTGGACAGGGTCGGAAATCCTACGAGCAGTACTTC. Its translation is CASSLAGQGRKSYEQYF. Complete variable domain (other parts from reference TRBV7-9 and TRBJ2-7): DTGVSQNPRHKITKRGQNVTFRCDPISEHNRLYWYRQTLGQGPEFLTYFQNEAQLEKSRLLSDRFSAERPKGSFSTLEIQRTEQGDSAMYLCASSLAGQGRKSYEQYFGPGTRLTVT.

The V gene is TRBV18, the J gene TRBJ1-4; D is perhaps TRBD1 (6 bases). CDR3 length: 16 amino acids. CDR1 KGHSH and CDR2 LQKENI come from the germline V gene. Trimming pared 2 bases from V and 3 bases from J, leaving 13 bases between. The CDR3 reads CASSPNWGLANEKLFF. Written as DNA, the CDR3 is TGTGCCAGCTCACCAAACTGGGGGCTGGCTAATGAAAAACTGTTTTTT. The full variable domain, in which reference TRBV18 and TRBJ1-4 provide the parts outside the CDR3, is NAGVMQNPRHLVRRRGQEARLRCSPMKGHSHVYWYRQLPEEGLKFMVYLQKENIIDESGMPKERFSAEFPKEGPSILRIQQVVRGDSAAYFCASSPNWGLANEKLFFGSGTQLSVL.